Below are 4 T cell receptor beta chains sequenced from a single sample in a study of read filtering for tumor transcriptome and immune sequencing (TCRdb year 2020). The sequencing machine was an Illumina HiSeq 4000. TCR libraries were built from approximately 400 ng RNA with the Immunoverse kit, using molecular barcoded adaptors covering alpha/delta and beta/gamma chains. TCRdb's own reprocessing of the public reads used fastp at Q25 and MiXCR and kept productive beta chains. One record per CDR3 amino acid sequence lists the most common genes and DNA. The sample table contains about 38,000 distinct CDR3 sequences; only one count was recorded for less than 15% of them. The ten largest clonotypes hold more than 15% of the sample. The specimen was a population of CD138-negative cells sorted from bone marrow. The cell subset or site label, as the study defines it: bone marrow mononuclear cells depleted of CD138+ plasma/myeloma cells by negative magnetic selection. These receptors were obtained from a donor at least 40 years old with multiple myeloma.

As regards this clonotype: A much larger clone lies one base from this, so it may be a read error. The V call is TRBV5-8, the J call TRBJ1-6; no definite D call. This CDR3 has 15 residues. Germline values: CDR1 SGHTS, CDR2 YDEGEE. CDR3 DNA: TGTGCCAGCAGCTTCCGGGCAGTTTATAATTTACCCCTCCACTTT. Translated, it gives CASSFRAVYNLPLHF.

This clonotype has a count of ten or more. The rearrangement joins TRBV5-1 to TRBJ1-1; D gene unclear. Germline lookup yields CDR1 SGHRS and CDR2 YFSETQ. CDR3 size: 14 residues. Trimming removed 3 bases at V and 4 bases at J, with 13 bases between. The CDR3 DNA is TGCGCCAGCAGCTCAGACCCGGCGGGCACTGAAGCTTTCTTT. As protein: CASSSDPAGTEAFF. The complete variable domain, with remaining parts taken from reference TRBV5-1 and TRBJ1-1, reads KAGVTQTPRYLIKTRGQQVTLSCSPISGHRSVSWYQQTPGQGLQFLFEYFSETQRNKGNFPGRFSGRQFSNSRSEMNVSTLELGDSALYLCASSSDPAGTEAFFGQGTRLTVV.

This clonotype appeared many times. The CDR3 coding sequence is TGTGCCAGCAGCCCGACACAGGGGAAAAATTCACCCCTCCACTTT. The encoded protein is CASSPTQGKNSPLHF. The genes are TRBV6-5 and TRBJ1-6; 7 bases are shared with TRBD1. After removal of 6 bases from V and 7 bases from J, the junction contained 9 bases not matched to a gene. Germline V gene sequence: CDR1 MNHEY, CDR2 SVGAGI. This CDR3 region has 15 residues.

This clonotype has at least ten counts. The V and J genes are TRBV6-1 and TRBJ2-7; D is perhaps TRBD2 (6 bases). The CDR3 length is 17 residues. Trimming cost V 3 bases and J 4 bases, with 22 bases left between them. The V gene's germline CDR1 is MNHNS and CDR2 SASEGT. CDR3: CASSDPTQGRIRYEQYF. The CDR3 DNA is TGTGCCAGCAGTGACCCAACCCAAGGGAGGATCAGGTACGAGCAGTACTTC.